Listed below are T cell receptor beta chains from one sample, sequenced in a study of shared clonotypes between healthy human individuals. TCRdb keeps only in-frame clones here, not all; method: immunoSEQ multiplex PCR. The table includes some 2,000,000 clones, roughly 95% detected once. Material: naive CD4+ T cells sorted from blood. Source of these receptors: a man between 18 and 35 years old in good health. The CDR3 runs from the conserved cysteine through the conserved F or W. The order of the fields is V gene, J gene, CDR3 protein.

TRBV7-2,TRBJ2-2,CASSSQRREELFF
TRBV10-3,TRBJ1-1,CAISGQGSTEAFF
TRBV7-9,TRBJ1-3,CASSLAPGAFETIYF
TRBV7-2,TRBJ2-5,CASSLFGSQETQYF
TRBV18,TRBJ2-3,CASSLGRVSRGTQYF
TRBV7-2,TRBJ2-7,CASSTRTSGSPYEQYF
TRBV11-2,TRBJ1-2,CASSLDGTDYGYTF
TRBV5-1,TRBJ2-3,CASSPVGARDTQYF
TRBV29-1,TRBJ2-5,CSAAAPYQETQYF
TRBV7-3,TRBJ2-2,CASSLGQGKTGELFF
TRBV5-1,TRBJ2-7,CASSLVSPYEQYF
TRBV9,TRBJ2-1,CASSTRLAGGNEQFF
TRBV27,TRBJ2-1,CASLGLQHNEQFF
TRBV7-2,TRBJ1-6,CASSLVPGSNSPLHF
TRBV19,TRBJ2-7,CASSILLGEQYF
TRBV7-9,TRBJ1-2,CASSHGTTTNYGYTF
TRBV28,TRBJ1-3,CASSFKRGLSGNTIYF
TRBV4-3,TRBJ2-4,CASSQDYGGDKNIQYF
TRBV11-2,TRBJ1-4,CASSLDRITNEKLFF
TRBV5-4,TRBJ1-4,CASRRAGDSAGEKLFF
TRBV5-1,TRBJ1-5,CASSLGSNQPQHF
TRBV5-4,TRBJ2-5,CASSSGPEGLTQYF